These T cell receptor beta chains were read from a single sample in a study of spatial heterogeneity in lung cancer. MiXCR, run by TCRdb on the 5' RACE reads, gives a single entry per CDR3 protein. The repertoire holds 20,000 to 25,000 distinct CDR3 sequences, with under 6.5% as singletons. Material: lung tumor tissue, obtained at surgery. All receptors derive from a male donor with early-stage non-small cell lung cancer. Each CDR3 is given with its conserved first and last residue. The D gene is left open where the match is weak. The size entry is marked missing in some rows and otherwise reads once, few, many or a size class.

CSVARASYGYTF	TGCAGCGTTGCCAGGGCCTCCTATGGCTACACCTTC	.	.	TRBJ1-2	TRBV29-1
CASSRRLATGELFF	TGTGCCAGCAGCCGACGACTAGCGACCGGGGAGCTGTTTTTT	TRBD2	few	TRBJ2-2	TRBV7-2
CSARDGRVGQPQHF	TGCAGTGCTAGAGATGGCAGGGTGGGTCAGCCCCAGCATTTT	.	many	TRBJ1-5	TRBV20-1
CASIHGGSETQYF	TGTGCCAGCATCCACGGGGGTTCGGAGACCCAGTACTTC	.	medium-sized	TRBJ2-5	TRBV6-2/TRBV6-3
CAWRFGIRADEKLFF	TGTGCCTGGAGGTTCGGTATCCGGGCGGATGAAAAACTGTTTTTT	.	few	TRBJ1-4	TRBV30
CASSSVATGSRVANNEQFF	TGCGCCAGCAGCTCGGTGGCGACAGGGAGCAGAGTAGCTAACAATGAGCAGTTCTTC	TRBD1	.	TRBJ2-1	TRBV5-1
CASSPQSPSYNEQFF	TGTGCCAGCAGTCCGCAGAGTCCCTCCTACAATGAGCAGTTCTTC	.	.	TRBJ2-1	TRBV12-3/TRBV12-4
CASSPFLNSGNEQFF	TGCGCCAGCAGCCCCTTTTTGAATAGCGGGAATGAACAGTTCTTC	TRBD2	many	TRBJ2-1	TRBV4-3
CASSQVRGRTDQETQYF	TGTGCCAGCAGCCAAGTCCGAGGGAGGACAGACCAAGAGACCCAGTACTTC	.	.	TRBJ2-5	TRBV3-1
CASSTSGGADTQYF	TGTGCCAGCAGCACTAGCGGGGGGGCAGATACGCAGTATTTT	TRBD2	many	TRBJ2-3	TRBV28
CASSQTGASPLHF	TGCGCCAGCAGCCAAACAGGGGCATCACCCCTCCACTTT	TRBD1	many	TRBJ1-6	TRBV4-3
CASSPGQGALNEKLFF	TGCGCCAGCAGCCCGGGACAGGGGGCGTTAAATGAAAAACTGTTTTTT	TRBD1	few	TRBJ1-4	TRBV5-1
CASSRSTGQGVIYGYTF	TGTGCCAGCAGCCGCTCAACCGGACAGGGGGTAATCTATGGCTACACCTTC	TRBD1	.	TRBJ1-2	TRBV27
CSVGGRVLNEQFF	TGCAGCGTTGGTGGCAGGGTGTTGAATGAGCAGTTCTTC	.	few	TRBJ2-1	TRBV29-1
CSARTRGSTDTQYF	TGCAGTGCTAGGACCAGGGGAAGCACAGATACGCAGTATTTT	.	many	TRBJ2-3	TRBV20-1
CASSFTGSNQPQHF	TGTGCCAGCAGTTTTACAGGGTCCAATCAGCCCCAGCATTTT	.	many	TRBJ1-5	TRBV6-1
CASSRGETGELFF	TGTGCCAGCAGCCGCGGGGAGACCGGGGAGCTGTTTTTT	.	many	TRBJ2-2	TRBV3-1
CASSPPGLAGETQYF	TGTGCCAGCAGTCCCCCAGGGCTAGCGGGAGAGACCCAGTACTTC	TRBD2	medium-sized	TRBJ2-5	TRBV27
CASSSPAAGGYQETQYF	TGTGCCAGCAGTTCCCCGGCCGCGGGGGGATACCAAGAGACCCAGTACTTC	TRBD2	many	TRBJ2-5	TRBV6-5
CASSYSEGYGYTF	TGTGCCAGCAGTTACTCTGAGGGCTATGGCTACACCTTC	.	.	TRBJ1-2	TRBV6-5
CSVEVGDRVYNEQFF	TGCAGCGTTGAAGTTGGGGACAGGGTATACAATGAGCAGTTCTTC	TRBD1	medium-sized	TRBJ2-1	TRBV29-1
CASSSGLAEADTQYF	TGTGCCAGCAGCTCAGGACTAGCGGAGGCAGATACGCAGTATTTT	TRBD2	many	TRBJ2-3	TRBV7-6
CASSRPGTIDEKLFF	TGTGCCAGCAGCCGCCCCGGGACAATCGATGAAAAACTGTTTTTT	.	many	TRBJ1-4	TRBV7-9
CASSSGRTRSYNEQFF	TGTGCCAGCAGTTCCGGGAGGACTAGGTCCTACAATGAGCAGTTCTTC	TRBD2	.	TRBJ2-1	TRBV6-5
CATSRVPEGGQYF	TGTGCCACCAGCAGAGTCCCAGAAGGAGGGCAGTACTTC	.	many	TRBJ2-7	TRBV15
CASSITLSGFRYTF	TGTGCCAGTAGTATAACCCTCTCCGGGTTCCGCTACACCTTC	.	many	TRBJ1-2	TRBV19
CASSFGQGARGYTF	TGTGCCAGCAGTTTCGGACAGGGGGCGAGGGGCTACACCTTC	TRBD1	many	TRBJ1-2	TRBV12-3/TRBV12-4
CAGDRAETQYF	TGTGCCGGAGACAGGGCAGAGACCCAGTACTTC	TRBD1	few	TRBJ2-5	TRBV7-9
CASSPLILAGGPDLGNEQFF	TGTGCCAGCAGCCCCCTGATCCTAGCGGGAGGGCCAGATCTGGGTAATGAGCAGTTCTTC	TRBD2	many	TRBJ2-1	TRBV7-8
CASSVQEYTEAFF	TGTGCCAGCAGCGTACAGGAATACACTGAAGCTTTCTTT	.	many	TRBJ1-1	TRBV14
CASSFGQGLGTEAFF	TGTGCCAGCAGTTTTGGACAGGGCCTCGGCACTGAAGCTTTCTTT	TRBD1	many	TRBJ1-1	TRBV27
CASSQDRSSDYEQYF	TGTGCCAGCAGCCAAGATAGATCTAGCGACTACGAGCAGTACTTC	.	many	TRBJ2-7	TRBV4-2
CASSHAGGRETQYF	TGTGCCAGCAGCCACGCGGGAGGGCGGGAGACCCAGTACTTC	TRBD2	many	TRBJ2-5	TRBV7-3
CAIRDRGEAFF	TGTGCCATCCGGGACAGGGGCGAAGCTTTCTTT	TRBD1	many	TRBJ1-1	TRBV28
CASSLTPPGESPLHF	TGTGCCAGCAGTTTAACCCCTCCGGGGGAATCACCCCTCCACTTT	.	few	TRBJ1-6	TRBV12-3/TRBV12-4
CASSEHVGGNNQPQHF	TGTGCCAGCAGTGAACACGTCGGCGGAAACAATCAGCCCCAGCATTTT	.	many	TRBJ1-5	TRBV6-1
CASSSRGKLFF	TGTGCCAGCAGTTCGAGGGGAAAACTGTTTTTT	.	many	TRBJ1-4	TRBV28
CASSTPGTVSNYGYTF	TGTGCCAGCAGCACCCCCGGGACAGTCTCTAACTATGGCTACACCTTC	.	many	TRBJ1-2	TRBV21-1
CASSPFGRDYNEQFF	TGTGCCAGCAGCCCTTTCGGGCGGGACTACAATGAGCAGTTCTTC	.	.	TRBJ2-1	TRBV9
CASSSGRLGDTQYF	TGTGCCAGCAGCTCGGGTCGGCTCGGAGATACGCAGTATTTT	.	few	TRBJ2-3	TRBV5-4
CASSPTTSGTGELFF	TGTGCCAGCTCACCGACGACTAGCGGCACCGGGGAGCTGTTTTTT	TRBD2	many	TRBJ2-2	TRBV18
CARLKGVGAYEQYF	TGTGCCAGGTTAAAAGGGGTCGGGGCCTACGAGCAGTACTTC	.	many	TRBJ2-7	TRBV2
CATSRALSGGPGEQFF	TGTGCCACCAGCAGAGCCCTAAGCGGGGGGCCGGGTGAGCAGTTCTTC	TRBD2	many	TRBJ2-1	TRBV15
CASSRTSGGAYEQYF	TGTGCCAGCTCACGAACTAGCGGGGGGGCCTACGAGCAGTACTTC	TRBD2	few	TRBJ2-7	TRBV18
CASHDREAQPQHF	TGTGCCAGCCATGACAGGGAGGCGCAGCCCCAGCATTTT	TRBD1	many	TRBJ1-5	TRBV28
CATNPGQGALSGANVLTF	TGTGCCACCAATCCGGGACAGGGCGCTCTCTCTGGGGCCAACGTCCTGACTTTC	TRBD1	many	TRBJ2-6	TRBV24-1
CATSRDRGSHSPLHF	TGTGCCACCAGCAGAGATCGTGGGAGCCATTCACCCCTCCACTTT	.	medium-sized	TRBJ1-6	TRBV15
CASSSQGAIVEQYF	TGTGCCAGCAGCTCCCAGGGGGCGATTGTCGAGCAGTACTTC	TRBD1	many	TRBJ2-7	TRBV3-1
CASSYLLGPQHF	TGTGCCAGCAGTTACTTACTGGGGCCCCAGCATTTT	.	medium-sized	TRBJ1-5	TRBV6-2/TRBV6-3
CASSYYNRGLAGELFF	TGTGCCAGCAGTTACTATAACAGGGGGCTGGCCGGGGAGCTGTTTTTT	TRBD1	.	TRBJ2-2	TRBV6-5
CASRRGDTEAFF	TGCGCCAGCAGGAGGGGGGACACTGAAGCTTTCTTT	.	many	TRBJ1-1	TRBV5-1
CASRMGGTGYEQYF	TGTGCCAGCAGAATGGGGGGTACGGGGTACGAGCAGTACTTC	.	many	TRBJ2-7	TRBV28
CASRPQESGRPPWSPQHF	TGTGCAAGTCGCCCCCAAGAATCGGGGAGACCACCTTGGTCGCCCCAGCATTTT	.	many	TRBJ1-5	TRBV12-2
CSVVSGPLQETQYF	TGCAGCGTTGTGTCAGGACCGCTACAAGAGACCCAGTACTTC	.	medium-sized	TRBJ2-5	TRBV29-1